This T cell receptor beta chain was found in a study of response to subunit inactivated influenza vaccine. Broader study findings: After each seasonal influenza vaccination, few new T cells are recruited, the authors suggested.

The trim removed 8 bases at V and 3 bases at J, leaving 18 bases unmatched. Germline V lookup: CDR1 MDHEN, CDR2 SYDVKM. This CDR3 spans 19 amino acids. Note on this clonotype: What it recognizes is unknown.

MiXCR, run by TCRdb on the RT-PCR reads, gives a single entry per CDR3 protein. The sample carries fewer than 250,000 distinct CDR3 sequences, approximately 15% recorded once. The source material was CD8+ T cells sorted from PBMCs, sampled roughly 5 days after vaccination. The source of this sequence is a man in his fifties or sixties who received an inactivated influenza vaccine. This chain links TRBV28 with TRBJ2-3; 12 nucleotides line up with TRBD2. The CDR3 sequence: CASSTGASGGARRTDTQYF. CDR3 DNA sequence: TGTGCCAGCTCAACGGGGGCTAGCGGGGGGGCAAGAAGAACAGATACGCAGTATTTT.